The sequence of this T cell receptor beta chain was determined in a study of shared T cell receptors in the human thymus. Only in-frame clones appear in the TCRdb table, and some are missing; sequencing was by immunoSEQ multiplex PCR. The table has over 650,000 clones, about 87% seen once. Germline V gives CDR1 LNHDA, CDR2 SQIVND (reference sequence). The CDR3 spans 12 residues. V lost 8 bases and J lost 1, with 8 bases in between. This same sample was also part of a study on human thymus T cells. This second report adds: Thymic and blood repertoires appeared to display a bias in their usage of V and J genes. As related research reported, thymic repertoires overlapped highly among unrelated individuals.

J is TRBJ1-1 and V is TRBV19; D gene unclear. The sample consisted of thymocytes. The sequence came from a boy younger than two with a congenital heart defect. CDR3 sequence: CASYEGNTEAFF. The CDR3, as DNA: TGTGCCAGTTACGAGGGGAACACTGAAGCTTTCTTT.